One and the same sample provided the 17 T cell receptor beta chains below, sequenced in a study of regulatory T cells in long-lasting Graves disease (dated by TCRdb to 2020 to 2022). The protocol used for the library was multiplex PCR. Sequencing relied on an Illumina HiSeq 4000. CDR3 regions were amplified by Arm-PCR with iRepertoire HTBI primers to construct TCR beta libraries. TCRdb passed the public sequencing reads through fastp at Q25 and MiXCR, retaining productive beta sequences. Every distinct CDR3 protein forms one entry, paired with its most common genes and DNA. This sample holds some 460,000 distinct CDR3 sequences; roughly 16% were observed only once. Together, the top ten hold approximately 12% of the sample. The sample's time point label, decoded: newly diagnosed GD, antithyroid drugs for less than 3 months. For both TCR sequencing and RNA sequencing, RNA was extracted from PBMCs using TRIzol.

The sample was also linked to a second study, of T cells in Graves' hyperthyroidism and ophthalmopathy.

The material was peripheral blood mononuclear cells (PBMCs), obtained at new diagnosis, from a patient treated with antithyroid drugs. The origin of the receptors is a man aged 35 to 55 with Graves disease. Donor details come from another sample of the same person, matched by shared clones.

This clonotype was observed many times. This chain links TRBV24-1 with TRBJ2-5; TRBD2 agrees at 8 bases. Germline V gene data show CDR1 as KGHDR and CDR2 as SFDVKD. Trimming at V came to 2 bases and at J to 5 bases, leaving 3 bases not matched to a gene. This CDR3 region has 14 residues. This CDR3 is CATSDSRGRETQYF. DNA of the CDR3: TGTGCCACCAGTGATTCACGCGGGAGGGAGACCCAGTACTTC.

This clonotype was seen ten or more times. The V call is TRBV28, the J call TRBJ2-7; D unresolved. This CDR3 contains 12 residues. With 5 bases removed from V and 2 bases from J, the gap between germline ends came to 7 bases. Per germline, CDR1 MDHEN and CDR2 SYDVKM. The CDR3: CASSLPPYEQYF. The CDR3 bases are TGTGCCAGCAGTCTTCCTCCCTACGAGCAGTACTTC.

The rearrangement uses TRBV19 and TRBJ2-7; D perhaps matches TRBD1 (6 bases). The CDR3 contains 13 residues. The V gene lost 6 bases and the J gene lost 4 bases, with 13 bases spanning the gap. The V gene's germline CDR1 is LNHDA and CDR2 SQIVND (reference sequence). The CDR3 region is CASRSGVNYEQYF. In DNA form, the CDR3 reads TGTGCCAGTAGGTCAGGGGTCAATTACGAGCAGTACTTC.

In the case of this clonotype: A much larger clone differs from this one at a single base, so this may be a read error. It is likely a read error, because the conserved phenylalanine at the end of the CDR3 is missing. This rearrangement joins TRBV18 to TRBJ1-1; 7 bases map to TRBD1. Per germline, CDR1 KGHSH and CDR2 LQKENI. The CDR3 sequence is 14 residues long. V lost 1 base, J lost 6 bases, and 5 bases stayed unmatched. CDR3 sequence: CASSPQGARAEAFS. The CDR3 nucleotides read TGTGCCAGCTCACCACAGGGGGCGCGAGCTGAAGCTTTCTCT.

This clonotype was seen repeatedly, ten times or more. Here the CDR3 DNA reads TGTGCCACCAGTGATTTGGGGGGGCGTGCGACAGATACGCAGTATTTT. As protein: CATSDLGGRATDTQYF. The chain links TRBV24-1 to TRBJ2-3, with D perhaps matching TRBD1 or TRBD2 (6 bases each). Looked up from germline, CDR1 is KGHDR and CDR2 is SFDVKD. V was pared by 0 bases and J by 3 bases, with 12 bases between. This CDR3 has 16 residues.

The genes are TRBV3-1 and TRBJ1-4; D is possibly TRBD1 (6 bases). Germline CDR1 is LGHDT and CDR2 is YNNKEL (reference sequence). CDR3 length: 13 amino acids. V lost 4 bases to trimming and J lost 5 bases, with 8 bases between them. CDR3 nucleotide sequence: TGTGCCAGCAGCCTTGACAGGAATGAAAAACTGTTTTTT. Translating gives CASSLDRNEKLFF.

The gene calls are TRBV11-2 and TRBJ2-2; 9 bases map to TRBD1. This CDR3 is built from 15 residues. The germline gives CDR1 SGHAT, CDR2 FQNNGV. V dropped 5 bases and J dropped 4; count of bases not matched to a gene: 5. CDR3: CASSRDRGGTGELFF. The CDR3 DNA sequence: TGTGCCAGCAGCCGTGACAGGGGGGGCACCGGGGAGCTGTTTTTT.

On this clonotype: This may be a read error: a much more frequent sequence differs by one nucleotide. The chain is built from TRBV6-1 and TRBJ2-1, with TRBD1 matching over 8 bases. The junction had 6 bases not matched to a gene; V was cut back by 8 bases and J by 6 bases. Germline CDR1 is MNHNS and CDR2 is SASEGT. The CDR3 runs to 13 residues. CDR3 in DNA: TGTGCCAGCGGAATGGACAGGGTCAATGAGCAGTTCTTC. This gives the protein CASGMDRVNEQFF.

V and J are TRBV20-1 and TRBJ2-1; TRBD1 aligns across 10 bases. The CDR3 has 16 amino acids. Trimming cost V 1 base and J 4 bases; bases outside gene matches: 7. Germline CDR1 reads DFQATT; CDR2 reads SNEGSKA (reference sequence). CDR3 loop: CSARAYRDRGYNEQFF. The CDR3 nucleotides are TGCAGTGCTAGAGCGTACCGGGACAGGGGATACAATGAGCAGTTCTTC.

This clonotype was picked up many times. The chain combines TRBV30 with TRBJ2-4; D is uncertain. V dropped 3 bases and J dropped 6 bases, with 9 bases sitting between them. This CDR3 has 12 residues. Germline V gives CDR1 GTSNPN, CDR2 SVGIG (reference sequence). This CDR3 reads CAWSQARNIQYF. For the CDR3, the DNA is TGTGCCTGGAGCCAAGCAAGAAACATTCAGTACTTC.

This clonotype was observed a handful of times. The genes are TRBV4-1 and TRBJ2-6, with D maybe TRBD2 (6 bases). The V end was cut by 5 bases, the J end by 0 bases, with 14 bases between. Per the germline V gene, CDR1 is MGHRA and CDR2 is YSYEKL. CDR3 length: 17 residues. The CDR3 reads CASSGAGTSSGANVLTF. The CDR3 region has the DNA TGCGCCAGCAGCGGAGCGGGTACGAGCTCTGGGGCCAACGTCCTGACTTTC.

There are a few counts of this clonotype. This chain connects TRBV5-4 to TRBJ2-7, with 10 bases matching TRBD1. The CDR3 has 15 residues. CDR1 and CDR2 from the germline V gene are SGHNT and YYREEE (reference sequence). J was trimmed by 3 bases and V by 3 bases; bases with no gene match: 6. CDR3 sequence (DNA): TGTGCCAGCAGCTCACCGGGACAGGGGCACTACGAGCAGTACTTC. Translation: CASSSPGQGHYEQYF.

This clonotype was observed many times. The chain has TRBV2 and TRBJ2-1; TRBD2 aligns across 11 bases. V shed 6 bases, J shed 7 bases, and the junction held 5 bases outside the gene matches. CDR1 and CDR2 from the germline V gene are SNHLY and FYNNEI. The CDR3 runs 14 residues. The CDR3 nucleotides read TGTGCCAGCAGAACTAGCGGGAGTCGAAATGAGCAGTTCTTC. It translates to CASRTSGSRNEQFF.

This clonotype was counted at least ten times. The rearrangement uses TRBV11-3 and TRBJ2-7; D ambiguous. CDR1 is SGHNT and CDR2 is YENEEA in the germline V gene. The V end lost 3 bases, the J end lost 4 bases, and 10 bases lay between the germline ends. The CDR3 has 13 amino acids. CDR3 residues: CASSFGQTYEQYF. The DNA of the CDR3 is TGTGCCAGCAGCTTTGGGCAGACGTACGAGCAGTACTTC.

The chain combines TRBV6-4 with TRBJ2-1; TRBD2 matches at 8 bases. The CDR3 sequence is 15 residues long. Germline V gene lookup returns CDR1 MRHNA and CDR2 SNTAGT. The V and J ends lost 5 bases and 5 bases, in that order; junction bases with no gene match: 8. CDR3 in amino acids: CASSMTSALNNEQFF. CDR3 nucleotide sequence: TGTGCCAGCAGTATGACTAGCGCACTAAACAATGAGCAGTTCTTC.

This clonotype was picked up many times. The J gene is TRBJ1-2, the V gene TRBV3-1; D gene uncertain. Germline CDR1 is LGHDT and CDR2 is YNNKEL (reference sequence). V lost 1 base and J 0 bases, leaving 9 bases between the germline ends. The CDR3 runs 15 residues. The CDR3 bases are TGTGCCAGCAGCCAAGGGGCCGGAGCTAACTATGGCTACACCTTC. Protein product: CASSQGAGANYGYTF.

This clonotype was seen a handful of times. This could be a read error, since a much larger clone is one nucleotide away. The gene calls are TRBV2 and TRBJ2-7; 7 bases are a match to TRBD1. This CDR3 contains 16 residues. Germline V gene data show CDR1 as SNHLY and CDR2 as FYNNEI. CDR3 nucleotides: TGTGCCGGCAGTTACGACAAAAGGACAGGCGAATGGGAGCAGTACTTC. This gives the protein CAGSYDKRTGEWEQYF.